These 31 T cell receptor beta chains originate from one sample sequenced in a study of blood T cell repertoires in COVID-19. The data were produced by immunoSEQ multiplex PCR, yet TCRdb's version contains in-frame clones alone and is incomplete. The repertoire holds approximately 470,000 clones, with around 87% as singletons. The sequenced sample was PBMCs or T cells enriched from blood (not recorded which). These receptors all stem from a woman aged 18-29 years who had recovered from COVID-19.

The V gene is TRBV2, the J gene TRBJ1-2, with D maybe TRBD1 (6 bases). Germline V gene data show CDR1 as SNHLY and CDR2 as FYNNEI. The CDR3 has 15 amino acids. Trimming removed 3 bases at V and 10 bases at J, with 21 bases between. The CDR3 loop reads CASSESGYTGTPYTF. The CDR3 bases are TGTGCCAGCAGTGAGTCTGGTTATACCGGGACACCCTACACCTTC. The variable domain in full, completed from reference TRBV2 and TRBJ1-2, reads EPEVTQTPSHQVTQMGQEVILRCVPISNHLYFYWYRQILGQKVEFLVSFYNNEISEKSEIFDDQFSVERPDGSNFTLKIRSTKLEDSAMYFCASSESGYTGTPYTFGSGTRLTVV.

The chain recombines TRBV28 with TRBJ2-5, with 9 bases aligning to TRBD1. The germline CDR1 and CDR2 sequences are MDHEN and SYDVKM. The CDR3 is made up of 13 amino acids. Losses at the gene ends were 7 bases for V and 3 bases for J; bases not matched to a gene: 3. CDR3: CASNTGGKETQYF. The CDR3 DNA reads as TGTGCCAGCAATACAGGGGGCAAAGAGACCCAGTACTTC.

The CDR3 coding sequence is TGCGCCAGCAGCTTGGGTGGCCAGTCTTTGAACACTGAAGCTTTCTTT. It is translated as CASSLGGQSLNTEAFF. The V call is TRBV5-1, the J call TRBJ1-1; no definite D call. The CDR3 is made up of 16 amino acids. V lost 0 bases and J lost 0, with 12 bases in between. Germline loops: CDR1 SGHRS, CDR2 YFSETQ.

V is TRBV2 and J is TRBJ1-6, with 8 nucleotides matching TRBD1. The V gene end was trimmed by 6 bases and the J gene end by 0 bases; junction bases not matched to a gene: 1. The CDR3 is 15 residues long. In germline, CDR1 is SNHLY, CDR2 FYNNEI. The CDR3 coding sequence is TGTGCCAGCAGGGGACAGGCCTCCTATAATTCACCCCTCCACTTT. This gives the protein CASRGQASYNSPLHF.

The V call is TRBV7-3, the J call TRBJ1-1; the D gene is possibly TRBD1 (5 bases). The germline gives CDR1 SGHTA, CDR2 FQGTGA. The CDR3 is 14 residues long. Between the trimmed V and J ends, which lost 5 bases and 11 bases, there was a span of 21 bases. In nucleotides, the CDR3 is TGTGCCAGCAGCCTAGGGGTTGGAGACCTGAGGGCTTTCTTT. Translation: CASSLGVGDLRAFF.

This rearrangement joins TRBV2 to TRBJ1-4, with TRBD1 matching 8 bases. Germline trimming cut 7 bases from V and 7 bases from J; bases unmatched to any gene: 5. CDR3 length: 13 amino acids. Germline V gene data show CDR1 as SNHLY and CDR2 as FYNNEI. CDR3 bases: TGTGCCAGCAATACAGGGGGGAGTGAAAAACTGTTTTTT. Translating gives CASNTGGSEKLFF.

This chain connects TRBV7-9 to TRBJ1-1, with TRBD1 matching 9 bases. The germline V gene encodes CDR1 SEHNR and CDR2 FQNEAQ (reference sequence). This CDR3 has 16 residues. The J segment lost 4 bases and the V segment lost 5 bases, leaving 11 bases of the junction unmatched. The DNA for the CDR3 is TGTGCCAGCAGCCCACCCGGGACAGGGCAGGGCACTGAAGCTTTCTTT. Amino acids: CASSPPGTGQGTEAFF.

In regard to this clone: Other DNA sequences in the sample encode the same CDR3. The chain recombines TRBV11-2 with TRBJ2-7, with 7 positions matching TRBD1. The junction had 1 base not matched to a gene; V was cut back by 4 bases and J by 4 bases. CDR3 size: 12 residues. Germline loops: CDR1 SGHAT, CDR2 FQNNGV. CDR3 nucleotides: TGTGCCAGCAGCTCACAGGGGTACGAGCAGTACTTC. Its translation is CASSSQGYEQYF.

The chain recombines TRBV27 with TRBJ1-2; 10 bases are a match to TRBD1. The CDR3 sequence is 14 residues long. V trimming: 3 bases; J trimming: 7 bases; junction bases outside the gene matches: 5. The germline V gene has CDR1 MNHEY and CDR2 SMNVEV (reference sequence). The CDR3: CASSFGQGELGYTF. The CDR3 coding sequence is TGTGCCAGCAGTTTCGGACAGGGGGAGCTTGGCTACACCTTC.

The chain has TRBV12-3 or TRBV12-4 and TRBJ1-3, with no clear D. The germline V and J ends were trimmed by 3 bases and 2 bases, with 5 bases remaining between them. This CDR3 comprises 13 residues. The CDR3: CASSFAPGNTIYF. The CDR3 DNA sequence: TGTGCCAGCAGTTTCGCGCCTGGAAACACCATATATTTT.

The chain uses TRBV29-1 and TRBJ1-2; D is undetermined. There are 12 residues in the CDR3. V was shortened by 0 bases and J by 8 bases, with 10 bases between the two germline ends. Germline V CDR1 and CDR2: SQVTM, ANQGSEA. For the CDR3, the DNA is TGCAGCGTTGAAGATGGGAGGGAGGGCTACACCTTC. It specifies CSVEDGREGYTF.

The chain is built from TRBV5-5 and TRBJ1-2; D is undetermined. The CDR3 extends over 13 amino acids. V lost 1 base, J lost 8 bases, and 12 bases lay in between. Germline V lookup: CDR1 SGHKS, CDR2 YYEKEE (reference sequence). DNA of the CDR3: TGTGCCAGCAGCTTGAGCGCGGTCGGGGGCTACACCTTC. The encoded protein is CASSLSAVGGYTF.

The chain uses TRBV3-1 (or the pseudogene TRBV3-2) and TRBJ1-6; perhaps TRBD1 as D (6 bases). Per germline, CDR1 LGHDT and CDR2 YNNKEL (reference sequence). This CDR3 contains 11 residues. The V end lost 0 bases, the J end lost 17 bases, and 8 bases lay between the germline ends. CDR3: CASSQEGDIHF. The CDR3 region has the DNA TGTGCCAGCAGCCAAGAGGGGGACATCCACTTT.

This rearrangement joins TRBV2 to TRBJ1-3; D not certain. The CDR3 covers 19 residues. Germline CDR1 SNHLY, CDR2 FYNNEI. Trimming cost V 4 bases and J 1 base, with 23 bases left between them. The CDR3 DNA reads as TGTGCCAGCAGTGTGCCACAGCCCTCAAGTAGTTTATCTGGAAACACCATATATTTT. It codes for CASSVPQPSSSLSGNTIYF.

This chain links TRBV19 with TRBJ2-7; the D gene is possibly TRBD2 (7 bases). Germline lookup yields CDR1 LNHDA and CDR2 SQIVND (reference sequence). This CDR3 contains 14 residues. V was cut by 9 bases and J by 7 bases, with 22 bases left in between. Here the CDR3 DNA reads TGTGCCAGCTCGGTCCGGGGGGCTCAGTGGGAGCAGTACTTC. This gives the protein CASSVRGAQWEQYF.

J is TRBJ1-6 and V is TRBV18; tentatively, D is TRBD1 (5 bases). There are 20 residues in the CDR3. Trimming removed 3 bases from V and 4 bases from J, with 25 bases in between. Germline CDR1 is KGHSH and CDR2 is LQKENI. CDR3 bases: TGTGCCAGCTCACCCACCCCGCCCGACAGCCTAAATCCTTATAATTCACCCCTCCACTTT. It is translated as CASSPTPPDSLNPYNSPLHF.

The V gene is TRBV30, the J gene TRBJ1-1; D call uncertain. Germline loops: CDR1 GTSNPN, CDR2 SVGIG (reference sequence). Trimming shortened V by 3 bases and J by 0 bases, and 8 bases separated the two germline ends. The length of the CDR3 is 13 residues. The CDR3 loop is CAWRRGMNTEAFF. Written as DNA, the CDR3 is TGTGCCTGGAGGAGAGGAATGAACACTGAAGCTTTCTTT.

This sequence joins TRBV28 and TRBJ1-4, with 10 nucleotides matching TRBD1. The trim removed 5 bases at V and 5 bases at J, leaving 2 bases unmatched. Germline V gene sequence: CDR1 MDHEN, CDR2 SYDVKM. This CDR3 is built from 14 residues. As DNA, the CDR3 is TGTGCCAGCAGTCCGACAGGGGGCAATGAAAAACTGTTTTTT. Translation gives CASSPTGGNEKLFF.

J is TRBJ2-3 and V is TRBV6-5; the match to TRBD1 covers 7 bases. The V and J ends lost 4 bases and 4 bases, in that order; junction bases with no gene match: 2. CDR3 length equals 13 residues. Germline V gene sequence: CDR1 MNHEY, CDR2 SVGAGI. The CDR3 DNA follows: TGTGCCAGCAGTTCGACAGGGCCAGATACGCAGTATTTT. Amino acid sequence: CASSSTGPDTQYF.

The chain has TRBV6-5 and TRBJ2-3; no clear D gene. V was pared by 3 bases and J by 0 bases, with 13 bases between. The CDR3 runs 16 residues. Germline V gene sequence: CDR1 MNHEY, CDR2 SVGAGI. The CDR3 nucleotides are TGTGCCAGCAGTTATACTATCCATTCTAGCACAGATACGCAGTATTTT. This encodes CASSYTIHSSTDTQYF.

This sequence joins TRBV6-5 and TRBJ2-2, with TRBD1 matching over 9 bases. The germline V gene encodes CDR1 MNHEY and CDR2 SVGAGI. Trimming at V came to 7 bases and at J to 7 bases, leaving 10 bases not matched to a gene. The CDR3 runs to 15 residues. In nucleotides, the CDR3 is TGTGCCAGCACCAAGGGGGACAGGGACGGCGGGGAGCTGTTTTTT. Translating it yields CASTKGDRDGGELFF.

The V and J genes are TRBV6-5 and TRBJ1-3; D is ambiguous. This CDR3 has 13 amino acids. V lost 6 bases to trimming and J lost 4 bases, with 10 bases between them. CDR1 and CDR2 (germline): MNHEY, SVGAGI. CDR3 DNA: TGTGCCAGCAGCCCCTTCTTAGGAAACACCATATATTTT. It codes for CASSPFLGNTIYF.

The chain uses TRBV18 and TRBJ1-5; D unclear. There are 14 residues in the CDR3. Trimming cost V 6 bases and J 0 bases, with 9 bases left between them. CDR1 and CDR2 (germline): KGHSH, LQKENI. In nucleotides, the CDR3 is TGTGCCAGCTCCCCGCAGTATAGCAATCAGCCCCAGCATTTT. Translated: CASSPQYSNQPQHF.

The chain is built from TRBV7-9 and TRBJ1-3, with 8 bases fitting TRBD1. V trimming: 6 bases; J trimming: 2 bases; junction bases outside the gene matches: 9. Germline CDR1 reads SEHNR; CDR2 reads FQNEAQ (reference sequence). CDR3 length: 16 amino acids. CDR3 region: CASSLDRAVAGNTIYF. CDR3 nucleotides: TGTGCCAGCAGTTTGGACAGGGCGGTAGCTGGAAACACCATATATTTT.

This clone was seen more than once but under ten times. This rearrangement joins TRBV3-1 (or the pseudogene TRBV3-2) to TRBJ1-2; D gene uncertain. Between the trimmed V and J ends, which lost 0 bases and 4 bases, there was a span of 9 bases. Germline CDR1 is LGHDT and CDR2 is YNNKEL (reference sequence). This CDR3 is 14 amino acids long. The CDR3 coding sequence is TGTGCCAGCAGCCAAGAACCGGAGTTCTATGGCTACACCTTC. Translation gives CASSQEPEFYGYTF.

The V gene is TRBV5-1, the J gene TRBJ2-1; 10 bases match TRBD2. The CDR3 runs 16 residues. Looked up from germline, CDR1 is SGHRS and CDR2 is YFSETQ. V lost 0 bases, J lost 4 bases, and 4 bases stayed unmatched. This chain's CDR3 is CASSLELAGTYNEQFF. CDR3 bases: TGCGCCAGCAGCTTGGAACTAGCGGGAACTTACAATGAGCAGTTCTTC. Variable domain in full (rest from reference TRBV5-1 and TRBJ2-1): KAGVTQTPRYLIKTRGQQVTLSCSPISGHRSVSWYQQTPGQGLQFLFEYFSETQRNKGNFPGRFSGRQFSNSRSEMNVSTLELGDSALYLCASSLELAGTYNEQFFGPGTRLTVL.

The chain combines TRBV5-1 with TRBJ2-1; 8 nucleotides match TRBD1. Germline CDR1 reads SGHRS; CDR2 reads YFSETQ. The CDR3 covers 17 residues. V lost 0 bases and J lost 8; bases outside the gene matches: 13. The CDR3 DNA is TGCGCCAGCAGCTTGGGCCCGCTAGCAGGGGGCCCTGATGAGCAGTTCTTC. The encoded protein is CASSLGPLAGGPDEQFF.

The chain links TRBV5-1 to TRBJ2-2; 7 bases map to TRBD1. This CDR3 spans 16 amino acids. Germline V gene sequence: CDR1 SGHRS, CDR2 YFSETQ. J lost 4 bases, V lost 4 bases, and 10 bases had no gene match. The CDR3 DNA reads as TGCGCCAGCAGCGCAGCTTCGGGACAGAGCACCGGGGAGCTGTTTTTT. Translated: CASSAASGQSTGELFF.

J is TRBJ1-2 and V is TRBV11-2; possible D gene TRBD1, 5 bases. The CDR3 consists of 15 residues. Germline V gene lookup returns CDR1 SGHAT and CDR2 FQNNGV. V lost 0 bases to trimming and J lost 4 bases, with 12 bases between them. The CDR3, as DNA: TGTGCCAGCAGCTTAGAACGACAGAACCTCTATGGCTACACCTTC. It specifies CASSLERQNLYGYTF.

V and J are TRBV6-5 and TRBJ2-1; D possibly corresponds to TRBD1 (6 bases). Looked up from germline, CDR1 is MNHEY and CDR2 is SVGAGI. This CDR3 is 14 amino acids long. V shed 2 bases and J shed 5 bases, with 10 bases lying between them. The CDR3 is CASSYGRGNNEQFF. In DNA, the CDR3 is TGTGCCAGCAGTTACGGCAGGGGAAACAATGAGCAGTTCTTC.

This clone was detected only once. The chain uses TRBV2 and TRBJ2-7; D possibly corresponds to TRBD2 (6 bases). The ends were cut back, 6 bases at V and 2 bases at J, with 14 bases in the middle. The CDR3 length is 14 residues. Germline V gene sequence: CDR1 SNHLY, CDR2 FYNNEI. In DNA, the CDR3 is TGTGCCAGCAGAATCGGGACGGGGGCCTACGAGCAGTACTTC. This translates into CASRIGTGAYEQYF. Combining the CDR3 with reference TRBV2 and TRBJ2-7 gives the whole variable domain EPEVTQTPSHQVTQMGQEVILRCVPISNHLYFYWYRQILGQKVEFLVSFYNNEISEKSEIFDDQFSVERPDGSNFTLKIRSTKLEDSAMYFCASRIGTGAYEQYFGPGTRLTVT.